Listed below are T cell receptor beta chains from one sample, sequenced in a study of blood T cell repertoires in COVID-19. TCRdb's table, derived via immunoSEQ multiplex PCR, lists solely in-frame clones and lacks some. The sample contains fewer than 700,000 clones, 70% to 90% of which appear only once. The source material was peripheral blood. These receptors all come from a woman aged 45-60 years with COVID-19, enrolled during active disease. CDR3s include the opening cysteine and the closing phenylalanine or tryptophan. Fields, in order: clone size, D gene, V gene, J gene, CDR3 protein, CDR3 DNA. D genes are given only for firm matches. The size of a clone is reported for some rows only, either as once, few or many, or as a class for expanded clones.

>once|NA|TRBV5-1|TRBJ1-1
CASSLGAGTEAFF
TGCGCCAGCAGCTTGGGGGCTGGGACTGAAGCTTTCTTT
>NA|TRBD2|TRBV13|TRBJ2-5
CASSARLAAYPYF
TGTGCCAGCAGCGCCAGACTAGCGGCGTACCCGTACTTC
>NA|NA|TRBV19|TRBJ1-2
CASSKGRGGAFGDGYTF
TGTGCCAGTAGTAAGGGAAGGGGGGGCGCCTTTGGGGATGGCTACACCTTC
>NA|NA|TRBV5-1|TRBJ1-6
CASSSIENSPLHF
TGCGCCAGCAGCTCTATAGAGAATTCACCCCTCCACTTT
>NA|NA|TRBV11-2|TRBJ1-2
CASSLVGAGGYTF
TGTGCCAGCAGCTTAGTGGGCGCTGGTGGCTACACCTTC
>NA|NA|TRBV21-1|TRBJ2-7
CASSKGERCLSYEQYF
TGTGCCAGCAGCAAAGGGGAGCGGTGCCTGTCCTACGAGCAGTACTTC
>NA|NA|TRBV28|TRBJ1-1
CASSPQGRVTEAFF
TGTGCCAGCAGTCCTCAGGGGAGGGTCACTGAAGCTTTCTTT
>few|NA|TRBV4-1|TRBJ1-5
CASSQGSRAIQPQHF
TGCGCCAGCAGCCAAGGGAGCAGGGCTATACAGCCCCAGCATTTT
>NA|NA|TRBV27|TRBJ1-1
CASSFLQGHTEAFF
TGTGCCAGCAGTTTCCTACAGGGCCACACTGAAGCTTTCTTT
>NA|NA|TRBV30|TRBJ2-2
CAWKGLSGTGELFF
TGTGCCTGGAAAGGCCTTTCGGGCACCGGGGAGCTGTTTTTT
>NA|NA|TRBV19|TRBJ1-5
CASHDSTNQPQHF
TGTGCCAGTCACGACAGCACTAATCAGCCCCAGCATTTT
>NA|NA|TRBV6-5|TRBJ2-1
CASSWLGGTNEQFF
TGTGCCAGCAGTTGGCTGGGGGGTACCAATGAGCAGTTCTTC
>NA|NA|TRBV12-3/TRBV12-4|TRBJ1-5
CASSLGQNQPQHF
TGTGCCAGCAGTTTAGGACAGAATCAGCCCCAGCATTTT
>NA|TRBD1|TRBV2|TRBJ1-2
CASSGGQGANYGYTF
TGTGCCAGCAGTGGGGGACAGGGGGCGAACTATGGCTACACCTTC
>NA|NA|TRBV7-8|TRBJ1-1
CASSDRGVEAFF
TGTGCCAGCAGCGACCGGGGGGTTGAAGCTTTCTTT
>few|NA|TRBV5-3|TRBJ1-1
CARSLTPVMNTEAFF
TGTGCCAGAAGCTTGACACCAGTCATGAACACTGAAGCTTTCTTT
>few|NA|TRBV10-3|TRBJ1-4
CAISVGGEKLFF
TGTGCCATCAGTGTAGGAGGTGAAAAACTGTTTTTT
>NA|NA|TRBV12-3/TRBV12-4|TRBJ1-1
CASSFPGSEAFF
TGTGCCAGCAGTTTCCCAGGGTCCGAAGCTTTCTTT
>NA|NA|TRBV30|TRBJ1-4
CAWSSSVEEKLFF
TGTGCCTGGAGTTCGTCCGTGGAGGAAAAACTGTTTTTT
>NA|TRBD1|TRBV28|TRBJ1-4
CASSPSDREEKLFF
TGTGCCAGCAGTCCCTCGGACAGGGAGGAAAAACTGTTTTTT
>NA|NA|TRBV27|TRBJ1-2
CASSSDLDTNYGYTF
TGTGCCAGCAGCTCTGACCTCGACACTAACTATGGCTACACCTTC
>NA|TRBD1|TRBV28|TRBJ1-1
CASSTQGARVRKMNTEAFF
TGTGCCAGCTCGACGCAGGGGGCGCGAGTTAGGAAGATGAACACTGAAGCTTTCTTT
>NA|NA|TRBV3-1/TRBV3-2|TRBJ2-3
CASSQAGASTDTQYF
TGTGCCAGCAGCCAAGCGGGTGCAAGCACAGATACGCAGTATTTT
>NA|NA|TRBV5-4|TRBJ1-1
CASSPGWGGPEAFF
TGTGCCAGCAGCCCGGGGTGGGGAGGGCCTGAAGCTTTCTTT
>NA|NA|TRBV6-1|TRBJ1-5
CASSEERFPGSDPNQPQHF
TGTGCCAGCAGTGAAGAAAGGTTTCCCGGCAGCGATCCTAATCAGCCCCAGCATTTT
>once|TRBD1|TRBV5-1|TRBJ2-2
CASSLAQGAGTGELFF
TGCGCCAGCAGCTTGGCCCAGGGGGCTGGCACCGGGGAGCTGTTTTTT
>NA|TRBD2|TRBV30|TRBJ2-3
CAWTLGRGADTQYF
TGTGCCTGGACGTTAGGGCGGGGGGCCGATACGCAGTATTTT
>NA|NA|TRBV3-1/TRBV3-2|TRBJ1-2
CASSPYLSQGDGYTF
TGTGCCAGCAGCCCCTACCTTTCACAGGGCGATGGCTACACCTTC
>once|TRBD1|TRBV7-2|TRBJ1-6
CASSANRDSYNSPLHF
TGTGCCAGCAGCGCAAACCGGGACAGCTATAATTCACCCCTCCACTTT
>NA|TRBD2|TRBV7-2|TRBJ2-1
CASSSPALAGGYNEQFF
TGTGCCAGCAGCTCACCGGCCCTAGCGGGGGGTTACAATGAGCAGTTCTTC
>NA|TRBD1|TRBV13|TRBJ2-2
CASSRATGRNTGELFF
TGTGCCAGCAGCCGGGCGACAGGGAGGAACACCGGGGAGCTGTTTTTT
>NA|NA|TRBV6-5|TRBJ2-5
CASSRGWGTQYF
TGTGCCAGCAGCCGAGGGTGGGGGACCCAGTACTTC
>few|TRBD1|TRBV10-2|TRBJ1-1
CASSEWQGAEAFF
TGCGCCAGCAGTGAGTGGCAGGGGGCTGAAGCTTTCTTT
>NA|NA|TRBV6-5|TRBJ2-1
CASSYESSYNEQFF
TGTGCCAGCAGTTACGAGAGCTCCTACAATGAGCAGTTCTTC
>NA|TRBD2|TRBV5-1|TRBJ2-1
CASSLVVAGHNEQFF
TGCGCCAGCAGCTTGGTGGTAGCGGGCCACAATGAGCAGTTCTTC
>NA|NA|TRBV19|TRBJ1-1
CASSLRGPDTEAFF
TGTGCCAGTAGTCTCCGAGGGCCCGACACTGAAGCTTTCTTT
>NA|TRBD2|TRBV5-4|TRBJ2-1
CASTGGAGYNEQFF
TGTGCCAGCACCGGGGGGGCAGGCTACAATGAGCAGTTCTTC
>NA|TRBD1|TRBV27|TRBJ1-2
CASSFAGQGNYGYTF
TGTGCCAGCAGTTTCGCGGGACAGGGGAACTATGGCTACACCTTC
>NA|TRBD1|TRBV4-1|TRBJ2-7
CASSQDGTGAYEQYF
TGCGCCAGCAGCCAAGATGGGACAGGAGCCTACGAGCAGTACTTC
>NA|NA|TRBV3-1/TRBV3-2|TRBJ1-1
CASSQGSRREAFF
TGTGCCAGCAGCCAAGGGTCCCGGAGGGAAGCTTTCTTT
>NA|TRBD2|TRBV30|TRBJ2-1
CAWSYTSGVINEQFF
TGTGCCTGGAGTTACACTAGCGGGGTTATAAATGAGCAGTTCTTC
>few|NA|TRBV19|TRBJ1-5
CASSMGGGGRQPQHF
TGTGCCAGTAGTATGGGAGGTGGGGGAAGACAGCCCCAGCATTTT
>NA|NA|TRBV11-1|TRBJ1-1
CASSPLGAKTEAFF
TGTGCCAGCAGCCCCTTGGGCGCGAAGACTGAAGCTTTCTTT
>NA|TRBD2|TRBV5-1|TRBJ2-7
CASSLELAGYEQYF
TGCGCCAGCAGCTTGGAACTAGCGGGCTACGAGCAGTACTTC
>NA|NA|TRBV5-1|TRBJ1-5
CASSLAPGDQPQHF
TGCGCCAGCAGCTTGGCCCCAGGGGATCAGCCCCAGCATTTT
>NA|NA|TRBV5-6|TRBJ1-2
CASSQSWELVYGYTF
TGTGCCAGCAGCCAGTCGTGGGAGCTTGTCTATGGCTACACCTTC